This T cell receptor beta chain was sequenced during a study of CXCR3-negative and CXCR3-positive naive CD8 T cells. The study, taken as a whole, reports: In naive cells, CXCR3-negative and CXCR3-positive subsets had similar TRBV-TRBJ usage; memory cells differed.

cDNA libraries for TRB were generated by 5' RACE incorporating UMI labels. After re-calling the 5' RACE reads, TCRdb lists one entry per CDR3 protein, DNA absent. The sample totals fewer than 80,000 distinct CDR3 sequences. CDR1 and CDR2 from the germline V gene are SGHTA and FQGNSA. The CDR3 runs 15 residues. On this clonotype itself: Its antigen is not known.

The sequence was collected from a human donor in good health. Some clones in this sample may be carry-over from other donors' samples. Sequenced input: naive CXCR3- CD8+ T cells from blood. Regarding subset: CD45RO-CCR7+CD27+CD95- naive CD8+ T cells lacking CXCR3 (TNR3-). The chain links TRBV7-2 to TRBJ2-1. The CDR3 loop is CASSPTGAANNEQFF. The whole variable domain, filled in from reference TRBV7-2 and TRBJ2-1, reads GAGVSQSPSNKVTEKGKDVELRCDPISGHTALYWYRQSLGQGLEFLIYFQGNSAPDKSGLPSDRFSAERTGGSVSTLTIQRTQQEDSAVYLCASSPTGAANNEQFFGPGTRLTVL.